This T cell receptor (beta chain) appears in the sequencing data of a study of cytomegalovirus exposure and HLA in healthy donors. Study results and limitations: No immune exposure information besides CMV serostatus was available. Follow-up analysis seemed to connect common viral pathogens with several of the most significant clusters identified. After further analysis at a later stage, 16,951 TCR beta sequences were associated with HLA alleles at 0.05 false discovery rate.

60 Vbeta and 13 Jbeta primers were used in PCR. Study processing details: In a later analysis, the count reached 74 million or so unique TCR beta chains, with 9 million to 11 million shared. The table came from immunoSEQ multiplex PCR; TCRdb's copy has only in-frame clones and leaves some out. That table furnishes V, J and clone size, whereas the DNA furnished D and trimming. The data show about 180,000 clones, around four fifths seen once. With regard to this clone: Its antigen is unknown.

V was pared by 5 bases and J by 7 bases, with 14 bases of the junction left unmatched. CDR1 LGHNT and CDR2 FRNRAP come from the germline V gene. The CDR3 totals 17 residues. This clonotype was sampled from a man between 18 and 29 years old in good health and CMV-seronegative. The chain carries TRBV12-5 and TRBJ2-1; 10 nucleotides line up with TRBD2. Sequencing was done on a sample of PBMCs. The chain's CDR3 is CASGLRLAGRQENEQFF. The CDR3 DNA is TGTGCTAGTGGTCTACGACTAGCGGGCCGTCAGGAGAATGAGCAGTTCTTC.